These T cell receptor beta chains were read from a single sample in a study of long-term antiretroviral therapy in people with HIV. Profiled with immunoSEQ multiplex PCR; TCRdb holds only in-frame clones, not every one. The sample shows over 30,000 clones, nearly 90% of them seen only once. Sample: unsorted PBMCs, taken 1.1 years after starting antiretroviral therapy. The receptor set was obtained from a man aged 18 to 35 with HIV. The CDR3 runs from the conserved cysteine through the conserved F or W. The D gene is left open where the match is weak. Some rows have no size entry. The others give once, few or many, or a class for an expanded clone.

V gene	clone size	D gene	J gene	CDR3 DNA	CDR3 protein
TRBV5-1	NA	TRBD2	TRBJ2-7	TGCGCCAGCAGCCCCTCCAGCGGGGGGGCCGTATACGAGCAGTACTTC	CASSPSSGGAVYEQYF
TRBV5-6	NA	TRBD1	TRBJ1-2	TGTGCCAGCAGCTTCGAGGGGGCCAACACCTTC	CASSFEGANTF
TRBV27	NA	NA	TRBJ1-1	TGTGCCAGCAGTCCTCTTCAAAGGGTTGAGGCTTTCTTT	CASSPLQRVEAFF
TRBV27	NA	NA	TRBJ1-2	TGTGCCAGCAGTTTCGGACGGAATTCGATCTATGGCTACACCTTC	CASSFGRNSIYGYTF
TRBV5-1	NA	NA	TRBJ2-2	TGCGCCAGCAGCCTTGACAGGCTGACCGGGGAGCTGTTTTTT	CASSLDRLTGELFF
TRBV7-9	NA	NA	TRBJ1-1	TGTGCCAGCCGCCTAGGGTGGGGTCGACGGAAAGACACTGAAGCTTTCTTT	CASRLGWGRRKDTEAFF
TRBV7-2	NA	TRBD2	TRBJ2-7	TGTGCCAGCAGCGTGCAGGGGACTAGGGCCTACGAGCAGTACTTC	CASSVQGTRAYEQYF
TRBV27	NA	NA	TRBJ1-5	TGTGCCAGCAGTTTAGGGGGTCAGCCCCAGCATTTT	CASSLGGQPQHF
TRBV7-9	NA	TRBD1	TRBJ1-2	TGTGCCAGCAGCCAAGAAGCAGGGGGCATTTGGTATGGCTACACCTTC	CASSQEAGGIWYGYTF
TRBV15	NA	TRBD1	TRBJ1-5	TGTGCCACCAGCAGAGAGCAGGGGGCATGGCAGCCCCAGCATTTT	CATSREQGAWQPQHF
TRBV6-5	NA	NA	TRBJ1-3	TGTGCCAGCAGGGACCGCCGCTCTGGAAACACCATATATTTT	CASRDRRSGNTIYF
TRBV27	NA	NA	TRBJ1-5	TGTGCCAGCAGTTCGCTAACAGGGAGCAATCAGCCCCAGCATTTT	CASSSLTGSNQPQHF
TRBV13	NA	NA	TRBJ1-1	TGTGCCAGCAGCTCACAGGGATGGCCTGAAGCTTTCTTT	CASSSQGWPEAFF
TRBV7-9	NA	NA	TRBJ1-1	TGTGCCAGCAGCTTATGGAACACTGAAGCTTTCTTT	CASSLWNTEAFF
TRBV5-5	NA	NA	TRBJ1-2	TGTGCCAGCAGCTTCCTTTTGGACTTCGGAGGCTACACCTTC	CASSFLLDFGGYTF
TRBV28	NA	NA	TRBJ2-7	TGTGCCAGCAGGACTATGACGGGAACCTACGAGCAGTACTTC	CASRTMTGTYEQYF
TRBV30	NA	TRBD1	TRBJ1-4	TGTGCCTGGGAGACAGGGCCGGGGGAAAAACTGTTTTTT	CAWETGPGEKLFF
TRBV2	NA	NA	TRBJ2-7	TGTGCCAGCAGCGTAGCCTTAGTCTACGAGCAGTACTTC	CASSVALVYEQYF
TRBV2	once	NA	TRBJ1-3	TGTGCCAGCAGACCTTTTGACGGAAACACCATATATTTT	CASRPFDGNTIYF
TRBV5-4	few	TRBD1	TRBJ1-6	TGTGCCAGCAGCGCGTCGGACAGGAATTCACCCCTCCACTTT	CASSASDRNSPLHF
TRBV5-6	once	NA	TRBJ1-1	TGTGCCAGCAGCTTGGGGGCCAGGGCGTGGAACACTGAAGCTTTCTTT	CASSLGARAWNTEAFF
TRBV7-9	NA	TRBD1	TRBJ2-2	TGTGCCAGCAGCCTGGTGACCGGGACAGAAGACACCGGGGAGCTGTTTTTT	CASSLVTGTEDTGELFF
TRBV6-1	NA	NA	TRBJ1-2	TGTGCCAGCAGTGAATCCTCTTGGGGGGGTAACTATGGCTACACCTTC	CASSESSWGGNYGYTF